This is a list of T cell receptor beta chains from one sample in a study of T-cell memory formation after mild COVID-19. TCRdb passed the 5' RACE reads through MiXCR, listing each CDR3 protein once. The sample has fewer than 350,000 distinct CDR3 sequences, roughly an eighth seen once; the top ten hold 21%. Sequencing was carried out using PBMCs or a T cell subset sorted from them (not recorded which). Every receptor here comes from a young man who had mild COVID-19 (a few samples of this study predate the infection). Cell type and time point are not known. The CDR3 runs from the conserved cysteine through the conserved F or W. A D gene is named only where the DNA matches it firmly. Size is stated for part of the rows, as once, few or many counts, or as a class when the clone is expanded.

d_gene	v_gene	j_gene	abundance	CDR3nt	CDR3aa
TRBD2	TRBV2	TRBJ2-3	NA	TGTGCCATCAGCCTGGGACTAGCAGGCACAGATACGCAGTATTTT	CAISLGLAGTDTQYF
NA	TRBV6-5	TRBJ2-3	NA	TGTGCCAGCACGGAGGTAGCTGGGGATACGCAGTATTTT	CASTEVAGDTQYF
NA	TRBV29-1	TRBJ1-2	NA	TGCAGCGTTGATCATCAGGACTATGGCTACACCTTC	CSVDHQDYGYTF
NA	TRBV4-1	TRBJ2-3	many	TGCGCCAGCAGCCAAGAGGGACATCCTAGCACAGATACGCAGTATTTT	CASSQEGHPSTDTQYF
TRBD2	TRBV7-6	TRBJ2-6	NA	TGTGCCAGCAGCACCGGGACTAGCGGGGGGGCTGGGGCCAACGTCCTGACTTTC	CASSTGTSGGAGANVLTF
TRBD1	TRBV29-1	TRBJ2-7	few	TGCAGCGTATTAGACAGGGGGGACGAGCAGTACTTC	CSVLDRGDEQYF
NA	TRBV6-5	TRBJ2-7	NA	TGTGGCAGCAGTTACTCTAGGGGGATCTACGAGCAGTACTTC	CGSSYSRGIYEQYF
NA	TRBV11-2	TRBJ2-7	many	TGTGCCAGCAGCGGCGAGGGGAAATCCTACGAGCAGTACTTC	CASSGEGKSYEQYF
NA	TRBV5-1	TRBJ2-7	many	TGCGCCAGCTCAGGGGCCTACGAGCAGTACTTC	CASSGAYEQYF
TRBD1	TRBV12-3/TRBV12-4	TRBJ1-5	NA	TGTGCCAGCAGTCCTGGACAGGGACGGTATCAGCCCCAGCATTTT	CASSPGQGRYQPQHF
TRBD1	TRBV7-2	TRBJ2-5	many	TGTGCCAGCAGCCCCCAGACAGGGCTAGAGGAGACCCAGTACTTC	CASSPQTGLEETQYF
NA	TRBV10-3	TRBJ1-5	NA	TGTGCCATCAGTGAGGGGGCCCAGTTCAATCAGCCCCAGCATTTT	CAISEGAQFNQPQHF
TRBD1	TRBV6-4	TRBJ2-4	few	TGTGCCAGCAGAACCAGCCGAGACAGGGGAGTCAACATTCAGTACTTC	CASRTSRDRGVNIQYF
NA	TRBV4-3	TRBJ1-1	NA	TGCGCCAGCAGCCACGGTCGGAACACTGAAGCTTTCTTT	CASSHGRNTEAFF
NA	TRBV9	TRBJ2-1	NA	TGTGCCAGCAGCGTCGACAGGACTCACAATGAGCAGTTCTTC	CASSVDRTHNEQFF
TRBD2	TRBV10-1	TRBJ2-2	once	TGCGCCAGCAGTGGGCTAGCGGGGCCATACACCGGGGAGCTGTTTTTT	CASSGLAGPYTGELFF
TRBD1	TRBV5-1	TRBJ1-5	many	TGCGCCAGCAGCTTGGGGACAGGGGCCCCTCCTCAGCCCCAGCATTTT	CASSLGTGAPPQPQHF
NA	TRBV5-1	TRBJ2-1	few	TGCGCCAGCAGCTTGGCTAGGGATGGGCACAATGAGCAGTTCTTC	CASSLARDGHNEQFF
NA	TRBV28	TRBJ2-3	few	TGTGCCAGCAGTTTATCCACCGCTACGCAGTATTTT	CASSLSTATQYF
TRBD2	TRBV7-2	TRBJ2-1	few	TGTGCCAGCAGCTATAGCGGGGGCGACAATGAGCAGTTCTTC	CASSYSGGDNEQFF